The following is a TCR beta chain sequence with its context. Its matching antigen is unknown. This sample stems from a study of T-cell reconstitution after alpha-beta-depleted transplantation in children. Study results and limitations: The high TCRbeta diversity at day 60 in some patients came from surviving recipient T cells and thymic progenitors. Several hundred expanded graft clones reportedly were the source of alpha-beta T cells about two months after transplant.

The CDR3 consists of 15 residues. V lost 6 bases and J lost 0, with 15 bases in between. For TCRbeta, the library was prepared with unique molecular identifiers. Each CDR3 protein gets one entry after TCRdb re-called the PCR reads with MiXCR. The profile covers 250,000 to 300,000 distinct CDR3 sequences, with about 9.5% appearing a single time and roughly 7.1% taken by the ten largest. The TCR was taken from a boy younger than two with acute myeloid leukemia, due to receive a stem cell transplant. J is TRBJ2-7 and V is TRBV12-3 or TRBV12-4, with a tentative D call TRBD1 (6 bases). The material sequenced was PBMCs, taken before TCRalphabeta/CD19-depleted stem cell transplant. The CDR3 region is CASSVRTAPSYEQYF. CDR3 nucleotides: TGTGCCAGCAGCGTCCGGACAGCTCCCTCCTACGAGCAGTACTTC.